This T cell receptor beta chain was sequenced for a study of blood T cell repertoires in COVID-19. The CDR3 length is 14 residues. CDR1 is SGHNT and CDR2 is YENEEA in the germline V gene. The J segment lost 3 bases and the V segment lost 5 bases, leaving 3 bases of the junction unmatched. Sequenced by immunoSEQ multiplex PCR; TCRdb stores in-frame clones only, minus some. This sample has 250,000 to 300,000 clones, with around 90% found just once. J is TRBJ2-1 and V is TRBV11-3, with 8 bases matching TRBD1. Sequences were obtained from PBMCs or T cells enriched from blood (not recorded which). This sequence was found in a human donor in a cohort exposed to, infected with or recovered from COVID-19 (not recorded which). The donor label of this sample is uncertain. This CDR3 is CASSPGGRYNEQFF. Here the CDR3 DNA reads TGTGCCAGCAGCCCAGGGGGCCGCTACAATGAGCAGTTCTTC.